The 20 T cell receptor beta chains below were found in one sample sequenced in a study of tumor-infiltrating lymphocytes in primary liver carcinoma. A primer in the constant region served to generate TCR beta cDNA from roughly 450 ng of total RNA. Libraries covering TCR beta were generated through three nested multiplex PCR rounds (using a slightly modified ARM-PCR). TRBV1-TRBV30 forward primers paired with a C-beta reverse primer drove the first two PCR rounds, about 11 cycles each. Using its own MiXCR run on the multiplex PCR reads, TCRdb lists one record per CDR3 protein. The repertoire holds tens of thousands of distinct CDR3 sequences, with 60% to 75% as singletons. Investigators took RNA and DNA out together from roughly 18-30 mg of unsorted bulk tissue. The specimen was liver tumor tissue from sampling region 3. The sample's subset: tumor region T3, left-lateral pole. The receptors originated from a man between 35 and 55 years old with primary liver carcinoma and hepatitis B virus infection.

Worth noting for this clonotype: Since the CDR3 does not end with the conserved phenylalanine or tryptophan, this likely comes from a read error. J is TRBJ2-2 and V is TRBV11-1, with a tentative D call TRBD2 (6 bases). The CDR3 is made up of 13 amino acids. Germline loops: CDR1 SGHAT, CDR2 FQDESV (reference sequence). The CDR3 reads CASRLLAGGKLFS. The CDR3 nucleotides are TGTGCCAGCAGATTACTAGCCGGCGGGAAGCTGTTTTCT.

Details on this clonotype: The junction shows a germline mismatch at one end, possibly a read error. V is TRBV2 and J is TRBJ2-3, with 9 positions matching TRBD2. The germline CDR1 and CDR2 sequences are SNHLY and FYNNEI. CDR3 size: 14 residues. The CDR3 reads CASRVTSGTYTQYF. CDR3 bases: TGTGCCAGCAGAGTGACTAGCGGCACATATACGCAGTATTTT. The full variable domain, its missing parts supplied by reference TRBV2 and TRBJ2-3, is EPEVTQTPSHQVTQMGQEVILRCVPISNHLYFYWYRQILGQKVEFLVSFYNNEISEKSEIFDDQFSVERPDGSNFTLKIRSTKLEDSAMYFCASRVTSGTYTQYFGPGTRLTVL.

As concerns this clonotype: A junction end diverges from the germline sequence, so it may reflect a read error. The J gene is TRBJ1-1, the V gene TRBV12-3 or TRBV12-4; 7 positions agree with TRBD1. The CDR3 sequence is 13 residues long. The CDR3 region is CASSVTGLTETFF. The CDR3 nucleotides read TGTGCCAGCAGTGTGACAGGGTTGACTGAAACTTTCTTC.

To note about this clonotype: One end of the junction varies from germline; a read error may be responsible. V and J are TRBV19 and TRBJ2-7; D is ambiguous. The germline gives CDR1 LNHDA, CDR2 SQIVND (reference sequence). CDR3 length: 13 residues. CDR3 sequence: CASSRSFNYEQCF. The CDR3 DNA reads TGTGCCAGTAGTAGGAGCTTTAACTACGAACAGTGCTTC. The full variable domain, completed using reference TRBV19 and TRBJ2-7, is DGGITQSPKYLFRKEGQNVTLSCEQNLNHDAMYWYRQDPGQGLRLIYYSQIVNDFQKGDIAEGYSVSREKKESFPLTVTSAQKNPTAFYLCASSRSFNYEQCFGPGTRLTVT.

Turning to this clonotype: An end of the junction does not agree with germline; a read error may underlie this. In DNA form, the CDR3 reads TGCGCCAGCAGCCTAACCCAGGGGATTAAGGGCTACACTTTC. Its translation: CASSLTQGIKGYTF. V usage is TRBV4-1 and J usage is TRBJ1-2, with a tentative D call TRBD1 (6 bases). CDR1 is MGHRA and CDR2 is YSYEKL in the germline V gene. This CDR3 comprises 14 residues.

For this clonotype: At one end, the junction sequence differs from germline, possibly due to a read error. The V call is TRBV30, the J call TRBJ2-2; 8 bases fit TRBD2. The germline V gene has CDR1 GTSNPN and CDR2 SVGIG (reference sequence). The CDR3 has 15 amino acids. CDR3 DNA: TGTGCCCGGAGTGTACAGCTAGCGGGTACCGGGGAGCTGTTTTTT. It yields the protein CARSVQLAGTGELFF.

Regarding this clonotype: A read error may account for a junction end that differs from germline. This chain uses TRBV12-3 or TRBV12-4 with TRBJ2-2; no clear D gene. The CDR3 loop spans 14 amino acids. The CDR3 DNA is TGTGCCAGCATTGAAGTTCCCAACACCGAGGAGCTGTTTTTT. This gives the protein CASIEVPNTEELFF.

This chain joins TRBV29-1 and TRBJ2-1; perhaps D is TRBD1 or TRBD2 (6 bases each). Per germline, CDR1 SQVTM and CDR2 ANQGSEA. The ends were cut back, 5 bases at V and 7 bases at J, with 15 bases in the middle. This CDR3 has 13 amino acids. The CDR3 bases are TGCAGCGTTCTAACGGGGGCCTCAAATGAGCAGTTCTTC. This translates into CSVLTGASNEQFF.

As regards this clonotype: At one boundary the junction diverges from the germline segment, which might be a read error. The chain uses TRBV24-1 and TRBJ2-1, with a weak D call TRBD2 (5 bases). The germline gives CDR1 KGHDR, CDR2 SFDVKD. The CDR3 runs 14 residues. The CDR3: CATSDSVGIGEQFF. The CDR3 region has the DNA TGTGCCACCAGTGACTCAGTTGGGATCGGGGAGCAATTCTTC.

This clonotype was recorded only once. At one end the junction does not follow the germline gene, possibly because of a read error. This chain joins TRBV6-5 and TRBJ1-6, with D unresolved. The CDR3 is made up of 13 amino acids. CDR1 is MNHEY and CDR2 is SVGAGI in the germline V gene. The CDR3: CARRAWYNSPPHF. CDR3 sequence (DNA): TGTGCCAGAAGGGCTTGGTATAATTCACCCCCCCACTTT.

Regarding this clonotype: The CDR3 does not end in the conserved phenylalanine or tryptophan, so this is likely a read error. CDR3 sequence: CTSSPQGLMNTEAFL. The DNA for the CDR3 is TGTACCAGCAGCCCTCAGGGGCTAATGAACACTGAAGCTTTCTTA. This rearrangement joins TRBV7-9 to TRBJ1-1, with a weak D call TRBD1 (6 bases). There are 15 residues in the CDR3. In germline, CDR1 is SEHNR, CDR2 FQNEAQ (reference sequence).

With respect to this clonotype: One junction end does not reproduce the germline sequence, and a read error may be involved. The chain joins TRBV6-9 to TRBJ2-3, with 7 positions matching TRBD1. This CDR3 region has 16 residues. Germline V CDR1 and CDR2: MNHGY, SVAAGI. Here the CDR3 DNA reads TGTGCCAGCAGTCTCTTTTTGGGACATGGGACAGATACGCAGTATTTC. Protein sequence: CASSLFLGHGTDTQYF.

About this clonotype: One junction end disagrees with the germline gene, perhaps due to a read error. The chain combines TRBV2 with TRBJ2-7; 8 nucleotides line up with TRBD1. The CDR3 consists of 15 residues. Germline V gene lookup returns CDR1 SNHLY and CDR2 FYNNEI. The CDR3 DNA reads TGTGCCAGCAATCGTGGACAGGGCAGTTTGGACGAGCCGTACTTC. This translates into CASNRGQGSLDEPYF.

Only one count was recorded for this clonotype. Given the absence of the conserved phenylalanine or tryptophan at the CDR3 end, a read error is likely. This chain links TRBV20-1 with TRBJ1-4, with 7 bases that match TRBD1. The CDR3 is 15 residues long. Germline V CDR1 and CDR2: DFQATT, SNEGSKA (reference sequence). The V and J ends lost 0 bases and 4 bases, in that order; junction bases with no gene match: 5. This CDR3 reads CSARDGGTVNEKLFL. The CDR3 nucleotides read TGCAGTGCTAGAGATGGGGGGACAGTTAATGAAAAACTGTTTCTT.

This clonotype was seen a handful of times. This may be a read error, as it is one base from a much larger clone. The CDR3 region has the DNA TGTGCCAGCAGCCCAGTGTTAGGGAGCTCCTACAATGAGCAGTTCTTC. Residues: CASSPVLGSSYNEQFF. The gene calls are TRBV5-6 and TRBJ2-1; tentatively, D is TRBD2 (5 bases). Germline V gives CDR1 SGHDT, CDR2 YYEEEE. V was trimmed by 4 bases and J by 0 bases, leaving 14 bases between them. CDR3 length: 16 residues.

CDR3 protein: CASSPGGLYIGELFF. Written as DNA, the CDR3 is TGTGCCAGCAGCCCTGGGGGACTCTACATCGGGGAGCTGTTTTTT. This sequence joins TRBV7-9 and TRBJ2-2; D is possibly TRBD2 (6 bases). Between the trimmed V and J ends, which lost 5 bases and 7 bases, there was a span of 17 bases. Germline lookup yields CDR1 SEHNR and CDR2 FQNEAQ (reference sequence). CDR3 length equals 15 residues.

This clonotype was seen only a few times. Germline and junction disagree at one end, which may indicate a read error. The chain combines TRBV4-1 with TRBJ2-2; no definite D call. CDR1 is MGHRA and CDR2 is YSYEKL in the germline V gene. The CDR3 extends over 14 amino acids. The CDR3, as DNA: TGCGCCAGTAGCCCCTCCACCGTGGCCGGGGAGCTGTTTTTT. Its protein is CASSPSTVAGELFF.

This clonotype rates as medium-sized. This sequence joins TRBV11-2 and TRBJ2-3, with 7 bases lining up with TRBD2. The germline CDR1 and CDR2 sequences are SGHAT and FQNNGV. V lost 6 bases, J lost 0 bases, and 18 bases stayed unmatched. The CDR3 is made up of 19 amino acids. The CDR3 nucleotides read TGTGCCAGCAGGACTCCTCGAGGCGGGAGACCTACTAGCACAGATACGCAGTATTTT. It yields the protein CASRTPRGGRPTSTDTQYF.

By sample fraction, this clonotype is medium-sized. The chain links TRBV6-1 to TRBJ2-1; no firm D call. Germline lookup yields CDR1 MNHNS and CDR2 SASEGT. This CDR3 has 11 residues. Trimming cost V 6 bases and J 10 bases, with 10 bases left between them. The CDR3 sequence: CASSLPTEQFF. The CDR3 DNA sequence: TGTGCCAGCAGCCTTCCGACAGAGCAGTTCTTC.

This clonotype was seen a handful of times. This chain uses TRBV27 with TRBJ2-1; perhaps TRBD2 as D (5 bases). The CDR3 runs to 15 residues. With 3 bases removed from V and 4 bases from J, the gap between germline ends came to 13 bases. The V gene's germline CDR1 is MNHEY and CDR2 SMNVEV (reference sequence). CDR3 sequence reads: CASSLGYSEYNEQFF. In DNA, the CDR3 is TGTGCCAGCAGTTTGGGGTATAGCGAATACAATGAGCAGTTCTTC.